These 26 T cell receptor beta chains originate from one sample sequenced in a study of Ad26.COV2.S vaccination and SARS-CoV-2 variants. Treatment noted: some 20 received Ad26.COV2.S at low or high dose, single or two shots; a few received placebo; per-sample allocation not given. Day 63 after the first vaccine or placebo injection was the time point for sampling. Data came from immunoSEQ multiplex PCR; TCRdb stores just in-frame clones and leaves some out. This table holds over 450,000 clones, roughly nine tenths found once. Sequencing was performed on peripheral blood, taken in a trial of Ad26.COV2.S vaccine versus placebo. Every receptor here comes from a person aged 18-65 years who received the Ad26.COV2.S COVID-19 vaccine or a placebo.

The V call is TRBV2, the J call TRBJ2-7; 15 bases line up with TRBD2. Germline assignment: CDR1 SNHLY and CDR2 FYNNEI. The CDR3 has 17 residues. The trim removed 4 bases at V and 5 bases at J, leaving 9 bases unmatched. CDR3 protein: CASSGGTSGGLYDEQYF. CDR3 nucleotide sequence: TGTGCCAGCAGTGGAGGGACTAGCGGGGGGCTTTACGACGAGCAGTACTTC.

The chain has TRBV19 and TRBJ2-5; D remains unclear. The CDR3 totals 19 residues. Trimming removed 5 bases at V and 2 bases at J, with 27 bases between. Germline lookup yields CDR1 LNHDA and CDR2 SQIVND (reference sequence). The CDR3: CASSGRLQLRTRYQETQYF. The CDR3 DNA sequence: TGTGCCAGTAGTGGGCGGTTGCAACTCCGAACGAGATATCAAGAGACCCAGTACTTC.

V gene TRBV2 combines with J gene TRBJ2-1, with TRBD2 as a possible D gene (6 bases). The V and J ends lost 5 bases and 3 bases respectively, with 17 bases between them. The CDR3 consists of 16 residues. Per germline, CDR1 SNHLY and CDR2 FYNNEI. In DNA, the CDR3 is TGTGCCAGCAGTTACATCTCTAGCGCATTCTACAATGAGCAGTTCTTC. It codes for CASSYISSAFYNEQFF.

The table lists this clone with a count of one. The chain employs TRBV27 and TRBJ1-4; 8 nucleotides line up with TRBD1. CDR3 length equals 17 residues. Germline CDR1 is MNHEY and CDR2 is SMNVEV (reference sequence). V lost 6 bases to trimming and J lost 5 bases; unmatched junction nucleotides: 14. The CDR3 is CASSRQGHLLGNEKLFF. For the CDR3, the DNA is TGTGCCAGCAGCCGACAGGGGCACCTACTTGGGAATGAAAAACTGTTTTTT.

This clone was seen a few times. This sequence joins TRBV27 and TRBJ1-2, with D unresolved. Trimming cost V 6 bases and J 5 bases, with 13 bases left between them. Germline V gene lookup returns CDR1 MNHEY and CDR2 SMNVEV (reference sequence). The CDR3 is made up of 13 amino acids. CDR3 bases: TGTGCCAGCAGCCCGATCGGGTCTTATGGCTACACCTTC. This sequence encodes CASSPIGSYGYTF.

V usage is TRBV28 and J usage is TRBJ2-5; D is perhaps TRBD2 (5 bases). CDR1 is MDHEN and CDR2 is SYDVKM in the germline V gene. The CDR3 has 13 residues. The ends were cut back, 2 bases at V and 4 bases at J, with 8 bases in the middle. The CDR3 coding sequence is TGTGCCAGCAGTTTAACGGCGGGAGAGACCCAGTACTTC. Amino acid sequence: CASSLTAGETQYF.

This clone was seen a single time. V is TRBV5-1 and J is TRBJ2-1; 8 bases are a match to TRBD1. There are 15 residues in the CDR3. Germline assignment: CDR1 SGHRS and CDR2 YFSETQ. Losses at the gene ends were 3 bases for V and 8 bases for J; bases not matched to a gene: 10. DNA of the CDR3: TGCGCCAGCAGCTCCGGACAGGGATCGGGATATGAGCAGTTCTTC. It translates to CASSSGQGSGYEQFF.

J is TRBJ2-2 and V is TRBV2, with 8 bases fitting TRBD1. Germline trimming cut 7 bases from V and 6 bases from J; bases unmatched to any gene: 7. The CDR3 sequence is 14 residues long. Looked up from germline, CDR1 is SNHLY and CDR2 is FYNNEI. The CDR3 spells CASNAGGLPGELFF. The CDR3 DNA reads TGTGCCAGCAACGCAGGGGGCTTACCCGGGGAGCTGTTTTTT.

This clone was counted a few times. The CDR3 loop reads CASSPNDSLGNTIYF. The CDR3 DNA reads as TGTGCCAGCTCACCAAACGACAGCCTCGGGAACACCATATATTTT. The chain employs TRBV18 and TRBJ1-3, with a possible D match to TRBD1 (5 bases). Germline-derived CDR1 and CDR2 are KGHSH and LQKENI. The CDR3 length is 15 residues. Trimming took off 2 bases at V and 7 bases at J, with 15 bases between the two ends. Together with reference TRBV18 and TRBJ1-3, the CDR3 gives the full variable domain: NAGVMQNPRHLVRRRGQEARLRCSPMKGHSHVYWYRQLPEEGLKFMVYLQKENIIDESGMPKERFSAEFPKEGPSILRIQQVVRGDSAAYFCASSPNDSLGNTIYFGEGSWLTVV.

This clone was counted a single time. This chain uses TRBV7-2 with TRBJ2-7; maybe TRBD1 (7 bases). The CDR3 runs to 14 residues. V was shortened by 6 bases and J by 7 bases, with 19 bases between the two germline ends. Per the germline V gene, CDR1 is SGHTA and CDR2 is FQGNSA. CDR3 region: CASSRQGGGAEQYF. As DNA, the CDR3 is TGTGCCAGCAGTAGACAGGGAGGAGGGGCTGAGCAGTACTTC.

The table lists this clone with a few counts. This chain connects TRBV7-9 to TRBJ1-1, with D maybe TRBD1 (5 bases). The CDR3 is 15 residues long. The V end was cut by 0 bases, the J end by 2 bases, with 10 bases between. Germline V gene data show CDR1 as SEHNR and CDR2 as FQNEAQ (reference sequence). The CDR3 sequence is CASSLAGLINTEAFF. Here the CDR3 DNA reads TGTGCCAGCAGCTTAGCGGGACTGATTAACACTGAAGCTTTCTTT. Filled out from reference TRBV7-9 and TRBJ1-1, the complete variable domain reads DTGVSQNPRHKITKRGQNVTFRCDPISEHNRLYWYRQTLGQGPEFLTYFQNEAQLEKSRLLSDRFSAERPKGSFSTLEIQRTEQGDSAMYLCASSLAGLINTEAFFGQGTRLTVV.

This chain links TRBV7-2 with TRBJ2-3; D is perhaps TRBD2 (6 bases). Looked up from germline, CDR1 is SGHTA and CDR2 is FQGNSA. The CDR3 covers 15 residues. The V end was cut by 3 bases, the J end by 2 bases, with 12 bases between. This CDR3 reads CASSLAGIPTDTQYF. The CDR3 DNA follows: TGTGCCAGCAGCTTGGCGGGGATCCCCACAGATACGCAGTATTTT.

The CDR3 spells CASSQFTGGSLYGYTF. DNA of the CDR3: TGCGCCAGCAGCCAGTTCACAGGGGGCTCCCTCTATGGCTACACCTTC. The chain has TRBV4-1 and TRBJ1-2, with TRBD1 matching over 9 bases. Germline loops: CDR1 MGHRA, CDR2 YSYEKL. The length of the CDR3 is 16 residues. Trimming took 3 bases from V and 4 from J; bases not matched to a gene: 9.

This sequence joins TRBV5-1 and TRBJ2-2; TRBD1 might be the D (6 bases). Between the trimmed V and J ends, which lost 0 bases and 4 bases, there was a span of 10 bases. Germline V gene sequence: CDR1 SGHRS, CDR2 YFSETQ. The CDR3 runs 15 residues. CDR3 region: CASSLGQELTGELFF. The CDR3 DNA reads TGCGCCAGCAGCTTGGGACAGGAGCTCACCGGGGAGCTGTTTTTT.

As DNA, the CDR3 is TGTGCCAGCAGCAGCGACAGGTCTGGCTACACCTTC. It translates to CASSSDRSGYTF. The chain recombines TRBV9 with TRBJ1-2, with D tentatively TRBD1 (6 bases). Germline V gives CDR1 SGDLS, CDR2 YYNGEE. The CDR3 spans 12 residues. V gave up 4 bases and J gave up 7 bases, with 11 bases separating them.

CDR3 region: CASSRDRTEAFF. The CDR3 coding sequence is TGTGCCAGCAGCCGTGACAGGACTGAAGCTTTCTTT. The chain combines TRBV28 with TRBJ1-1, with D possibly matching TRBD1 (6 bases). V shed 6 bases and J shed 5 bases, with 10 bases lying between them. CDR1 MDHEN and CDR2 SYDVKM come from the germline V gene. This CDR3 region has 12 residues.

V is TRBV27 and J is TRBJ2-5, with 9 bases lining up with TRBD2. CDR3 size: 11 residues. Looked up from germline, CDR1 is MNHEY and CDR2 is SMNVEV (reference sequence). Trimming took 5 bases from V and 14 from J; bases not matched to a gene: 6. Written as DNA, the CDR3 is TGTGCCAGCAGTAAAGCGGGGGGCCTATACTTC. Its translation is CASSKAGGLYF.

This clone was found a few times. DNA of the CDR3: TGTGCCAGCAGTTTATGGGACACCGGGGAGCTGTTTTTT. Amino acids: CASSLWDTGELFF. The chain uses TRBV27 and TRBJ2-2; D unclear. The germline V gene encodes CDR1 MNHEY and CDR2 SMNVEV (reference sequence). The V end was cut by 1 base, the J end by 3 bases, with 3 bases between. The length of the CDR3 is 13 residues.

V gene TRBV7-2 combines with J gene TRBJ1-5; D gene uncertain. Trimming took off 5 bases at V and 2 bases at J, with 4 bases between the two ends. Germline CDR1 and CDR2: SGHTA and FQGNSA. The CDR3 length is 12 residues. The CDR3 sequence is CASSPGNQPQHF. DNA of the CDR3: TGTGCCAGCAGCCCAGGCAATCAGCCCCAGCATTTT.

This chain uses TRBV11-1 with TRBJ2-1; D gene unclear. Germline CDR1 and CDR2: SGHAT and FQDESV (reference sequence). Trimming left V 3 bases short and J 7 bases short, with 10 bases between. The CDR3 loop spans 13 amino acids. The CDR3 coding sequence is TGTGCCAGCAGCTTGGTGGGAAGGAATGAGCAGTTCTTC. It encodes CASSLVGRNEQFF.

This clone was counted a few times. The chain combines TRBV30 with TRBJ1-5; 9 nucleotides agree with TRBD1. The trim removed 1 base at V and 5 bases at J, leaving 6 bases unmatched. CDR1 GTSNPN and CDR2 SVGIG come from the germline V gene (reference sequence). The CDR3 spans 15 residues. The CDR3 is CAWSASTGGDQPQHF. CDR3 sequence (DNA): TGTGCCTGGAGTGCATCGACAGGGGGGGATCAGCCCCAGCATTTT.

The CDR3 loop reads CASSPDNRGVGQPQHF. CDR3 nucleotide sequence: TGTGCCAGCTCACCAGATAACAGGGGGGTCGGCCAGCCCCAGCATTTT. The V and J genes are TRBV18 and TRBJ1-5, with 8 bases lining up with TRBD1. With 2 bases clipped from V and 7 bases from J, the junction kept 10 bases outside the gene matches. Looked up from germline, CDR1 is KGHSH and CDR2 is LQKENI. The CDR3 has 16 residues.

The genes are TRBV9 and TRBJ2-7; the match to TRBD1 covers 7 bases. The ends lost 4 bases at V and 3 bases at J; junction bases unmatched: 7. The CDR3 runs to 14 residues. The germline V gene has CDR1 SGDLS and CDR2 YYNGEE. The CDR3 here is CASSFRQGDYEQYF. CDR3 coding DNA: TGTGCCAGCAGCTTCAGACAGGGAGACTACGAGCAGTACTTC.

The rearrangement links TRBV5-1 to TRBJ1-2; D is unclear. The V gene's germline CDR1 is SGHRS and CDR2 YFSETQ. CDR3 length: 14 residues. The V and J ends lost 4 bases and 6 bases respectively, with 16 bases between them. The CDR3 DNA follows: TGCGCCAGCAGCACCGGACGTCTTGAAAATGGCTACACCTTC. Translating gives CASSTGRLENGYTF.

The chain is built from TRBV6-1 and TRBJ1-1; possibly TRBD1 for D (6 bases). The V end was cut by 3 bases, the J end by 3 bases, with 17 bases between. The CDR3 has 16 residues. Germline V gene sequence: CDR1 MNHNS, CDR2 SASEGT. The CDR3 is CASSDNRVSLDTEAFF. CDR3 bases: TGTGCCAGCAGTGACAACAGGGTTAGCTTAGACACTGAAGCTTTCTTT.

CDR3 loop: CATSTLRQYNEKLFF. In DNA, the CDR3 is TGTGCCACCAGCACCCTTCGACAGTATAATGAAAAACTGTTTTTT. The chain uses TRBV15 and TRBJ1-4, with D possibly TRBD1 on 5 matching bases. CDR1 is LNHNV and CDR2 is YYDKDF in the germline V gene (reference sequence). This CDR3 has 15 amino acids. V was clipped by 4 bases and J by 4 bases, with 13 bases between them.